This is a list of T cell receptor beta chains from one sample in a study of regulatory T cells in long-lasting Graves disease. TCRdb reanalysed the multiplex PCR reads using MiXCR and keeps one entry per CDR3 protein. The sample yields 580,000 or so distinct CDR3 sequences, 15% to 20% seen once. The data were also submitted as part of a second study, on T cells in Graves' hyperthyroidism and ophthalmopathy.

Sequences were derived from peripheral blood mononuclear cells (PBMCs), sampled at new diagnosis, from a patient treated with antithyroid drugs. The origin of the receptors is a man between 18 and 29 years old with Graves disease. Each CDR3 is given with its conserved first and last residue. The order of the fields is clone size, D gene, V gene, J gene, CDR3 protein, CDR3 DNA. The D gene is left open where the match is weak. Size is omitted from some rows. Given values are once, few, many or a class for expanded clones.

>many|-|TRBV3-1|TRBJ1-6
CASSQASVGGDSPLHF
TGTGCCAGCAGCCAAGCTTCGGTGGGTGGCGATTCACCCCTCCACTTT
>few|TRBD1|TRBV5-6|TRBJ1-5
CASSRLDRGLGQPQHF
TGTGCCAGCAGCCGACTGGACAGGGGGCTAGGGCAGCCCCAGCATTTT
>-|-|TRBV5-1|TRBJ1-2
CASRDLREFYGYTF
TGCGCCAGCAGGGATCTAAGGGAATTCTATGGCTACACCTTC
>many|TRBD2|TRBV11-3|TRBJ2-1
CASSLGGLAGEIYNEQFF
TGTGCCAGCAGCTTAGGAGGACTAGCGGGAGAGATCTACAATGAGCAGTTCTTC
>few|TRBD1|TRBV10-3|TRBJ2-1
CAISRTGTGLNNGQFF
TGTGCCATCAGTCGGACCGGGACAGGGCTGAACAATGGGCAGTTCTTC
>many|-|TRBV2|TRBJ2-7
CASSSGPLREQYF
TGTGCCAGCAGTTCGGGACCCCTAAGGGAGCAGTACTTC
>few|-|TRBV25-1|TRBJ1-2
CANQRDIHYGYTF
TGTGCCAACCAGAGGGACATACACTATGGCTACACCTTC
>many|TRBD2|TRBV7-3|TRBJ2-3
CASSLLGRATDTQYF
TGTGCCAGCAGCTTACTCGGGAGGGCCACAGATACGCAGTATTTT
>many|-|TRBV11-3|TRBJ2-1
CASSLRLSSYNEQFF
TGTGCCAGCAGCCTTAGACTAAGCTCCTACAATGAGCAGTTCTTC
>-|-|TRBV19|TRBJ2-7
CASSKAGKGTYEQYF
TGTGCCAGTAGTAAAGCAGGGAAAGGGACCTACGAGCAGTACTTC
>-|-|TRBV25-1|TRBJ1-2
CASSGGLNGYTF
TGTGCCAGCAGTGGGGGGCTTAATGGCTACACCTTC
>many|TRBD2|TRBV6-2/TRBV6-3|TRBJ2-2
CASSYTAGGVSGELFF
TGTGCCAGCAGTTACACAGCGGGAGGAGTATCCGGGGAGCTGTTTTTT
>many|-|TRBV6-1|TRBJ2-3
CASDPRELGDTQYF
TGTGCCAGCGACCCGAGGGAGTTGGGAGATACGCAGTATTTT
>few|-|TRBV7-9|TRBJ1-4
CATPNPSTNEKLFF
TGTGCCACCCCAAATCCCTCAACTAATGAAAAACTGTTTTTT
>many|-|TRBV5-1|TRBJ2-7
CASSTDSLGVEQYF
TGCGCCAGCAGCACGGACAGCCTGGGGGTCGAGCAGTACTTC
>many|TRBD2|TRBV2|TRBJ2-7
CASSRLASSYEQYF
TGTGCCAGCAGCCGACTAGCGTCATCCTACGAGCAGTACTTC
>many|-|TRBV11-2|TRBJ2-1
CASSFPLPGSRGLNEQFF
TGTGCCAGCAGCTTTCCCCTCCCGGGGAGTCGAGGTTTGAATGAGCAGTTCTTC
>many|TRBD2|TRBV3-1|TRBJ2-3
CASSQGLASTDTQYF
TGTGCCAGCAGCCAAGGACTAGCGAGCACAGATACGCAGTATTTT
>many|-|TRBV18|TRBJ2-7
CASSPSRVSYEQYF
TGTGCCAGCTCACCATCCAGGGTCTCCTACGAGCAGTACTTC
>-|-|TRBV5-1|TRBJ2-1
CASSLRGSGWNEQFF
TGCGCCAGCAGCTTGAGGGGGTCAGGGTGGAATGAGCAGTTCTTC
>-|-|TRBV19|TRBJ2-7
CASRPFAGSYEQYF
TGTGCCAGTAGGCCTTTCGCGGGGTCCTACGAGCAGTACTTC
>many|-|TRBV10-3|TRBJ1-4
CAISEIAADEKLFF
TGTGCCATCAGTGAGATAGCAGCGGATGAAAAACTGTTTTTT
>many|-|TRBV29-1|TRBJ2-7
CSARLGLEGSYEQYF
TGCAGCGCCCGCTTGGGCTTAGAAGGATCCTACGAGCAGTACTTC
>-|TRBD1|TRBV10-3|TRBJ2-1
CAIRDRVMNEQFF
TGTGCCATCAGGGACAGGGTAATGAATGAGCAGTTCTTC
>-|-|TRBV12-3/TRBV12-4|TRBJ1-2
CASSLRGAEDGYTF
TGTGCCAGCAGTTTGCGGGGGGCTGAGGATGGCTACACCTTC
>many|TRBD2|TRBV18|TRBJ2-7
CASSHRTSGYEQYF
TGTGCCAGCTCACATCGCACTAGCGGCTACGAGCAGTACTTC
>many|TRBD1|TRBV11-3|TRBJ2-7
CASSPGTDLSYEQYF
TGTGCCAGCAGCCCCGGGACAGACCTCTCCTACGAGCAGTACTTC
>many|-|TRBV29-1|TRBJ2-7
CSVGTDSYEQYF
TGCAGCGTGGGGACGGACTCCTACGAGCAGTACTTC
>many|-|TRBV20-1|TRBJ2-7
CSATSGVGEQYF
TGCAGTGCCACCTCGGGAGTCGGCGAGCAGTACTTC
>few|-|TRBV18|TRBJ2-7
CASSPGGSTYEQYF
TGTGCCAGCTCACCAGGCGGAAGCACCTACGAGCAGTACTTC
>once|-|TRBV7-8|TRBJ1-3
CASSLAGAYSGNTIYF
TGTGCCAGCAGCTTAGCAGGGGCTTACTCTGGAAACACCATATATTTT
>many|-|TRBV28|TRBJ2-2
CASSFSRDIVYPGELFF
TGTGCCAGCAGTTTTTCGCGGGACATTGTTTATCCCGGGGAGCTGTTTTTT
>few|TRBD1|TRBV27|TRBJ2-7
CASSLLGDRVVYEQYF
TGTGCCAGCAGTTTATTAGGGGACAGGGTGGTCTACGAGCAGTACTTC
>few|TRBD1|TRBV11-3|TRBJ2-2
CASSLGTGRAGELFF
TGTGCCAGCAGCTTGGGGACAGGGAGGGCCGGGGAGCTGTTTTTT
>medium-sized|-|TRBV6-1|TRBJ1-5
CASSVEGSLPQHF
TGTGCCAGCAGTGTGGAGGGGAGTCTGCCCCAGCATTTT
>few|TRBD2|TRBV20-1|TRBJ2-7
CSASPRLAVYEQYF
TGCAGTGCTAGTCCGCGGCTAGCGGTCTACGAGCAGTACTTC
>few|TRBD2|TRBV20-1|TRBJ2-3
CSADPGLVRTDTQYF
TGCAGTGCTGACCCGGGACTAGTTCGCACAGATACGCAGTATTTT
>many|TRBD2|TRBV11-2|TRBJ2-1
CASSLAPREGDEQFF
TGTGCCAGCAGCTTAGCTCCTCGGGAGGGGGATGAGCAGTTCTTC
>many|-|TRBV10-3|TRBJ2-1
CAISRGNEQFF
TGTGCCATCTCCCGCGGCAATGAGCAGTTCTTC
>-|TRBD2|TRBV5-1|TRBJ2-1
CASSPASGISYNEQFF
TGCGCCAGCAGCCCCGCTAGCGGGATCTCCTACAATGAGCAGTTCTTC
>once|TRBD2|TRBV4-1|TRBJ2-1
CASSQRESSYNEQFF
TGCGCCAGCAGCCAGCGGGAGAGCTCCTACAATGAGCAGTTCTTC
>-|-|TRBV5-8|TRBJ2-5
CASTHLPLERQETQYF
TGTGCCAGCACCCATCTCCCACTAGAACGACAAGAGACCCAGTACTTC
>-|-|TRBV5-1|TRBJ2-2
CASSSDPGVVNGELFF
TGCGCCAGCAGCTCGGACCCAGGGGTTGTGAACGGGGAGCTGTTTTTT
>few|-|TRBV19|TRBJ2-7
CASSIAGAETYEQYF
TGTGCCAGTAGTATAGCGGGGGCGGAAACCTACGAGCAGTACTTC
>many|-|TRBV30|TRBJ2-3
CAWSAGRDTQYF
TGTGCCTGGAGTGCCGGGCGAGATACGCAGTATTTT